This record looks at one T cell receptor beta chain sequence and its context. Its antigen is unidentified. The junction departs from germline at one end; a sequencing error may be responsible. The source of the sample is a study of blood T cells in healthy people across ages. Study-level results: Older age coincided with a roughly linear decline in TCR beta diversity per million T cells. Diversity estimates from one million T cells were considered underestimates.

PCR was performed a second time for about 7 to 11 cycles using a sample-barcoded 5' primer and a J-beta primer mix. A template-switch adaptor that had 12 random nucleotides put a tag on each cDNA molecule. TCRdb redid the calling of the 5' RACE reads with MiXCR, one entry per CDR3 protein. The table shows about 650,000 distinct CDR3 sequences, with less than 40% occurring only once. CDR1 and CDR2 (germline): SGHDT, YYEEEE. The CDR3 sequence is 18 residues long. Sequencing input: blood. This chain uses TRBV5-6 with TRBJ1-3; tentative D call: TRBD1 (6 bases). This clonotype originated in a woman at least 80 years old in good health. The CDR3 coding sequence is TGTGCCAGCAGCAGACCTCTCCAGGGGCCCCTAGACGGAAGCACCATATATTTT. Protein sequence: CASSRPLQGPLDGSTIYF.